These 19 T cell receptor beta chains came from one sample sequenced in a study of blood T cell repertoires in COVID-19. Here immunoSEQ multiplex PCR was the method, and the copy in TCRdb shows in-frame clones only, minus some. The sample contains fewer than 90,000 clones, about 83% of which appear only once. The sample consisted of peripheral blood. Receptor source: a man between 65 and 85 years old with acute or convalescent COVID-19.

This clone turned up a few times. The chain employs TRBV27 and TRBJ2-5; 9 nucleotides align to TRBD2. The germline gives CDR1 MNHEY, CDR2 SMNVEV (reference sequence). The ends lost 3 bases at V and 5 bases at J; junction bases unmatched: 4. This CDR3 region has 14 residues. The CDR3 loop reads CASSFSSGVETQYF. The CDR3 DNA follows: TGTGCCAGCAGTTTTTCTAGCGGGGTTGAGACCCAGTACTTC.

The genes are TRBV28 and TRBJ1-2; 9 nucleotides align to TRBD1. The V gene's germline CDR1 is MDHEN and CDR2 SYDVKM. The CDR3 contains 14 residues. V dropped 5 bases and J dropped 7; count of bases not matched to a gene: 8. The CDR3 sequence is CASSQTGGGGGYTF. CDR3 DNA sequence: TGTGCCAGCAGTCAGACAGGGGGAGGTGGTGGCTACACCTTC.

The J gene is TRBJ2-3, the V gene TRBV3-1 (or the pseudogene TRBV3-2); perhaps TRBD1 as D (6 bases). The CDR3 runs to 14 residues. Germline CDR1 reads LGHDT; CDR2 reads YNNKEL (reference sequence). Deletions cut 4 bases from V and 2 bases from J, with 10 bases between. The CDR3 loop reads CASSRTVITDTQYF. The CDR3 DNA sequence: TGTGCCAGCAGCCGGACAGTTATCACAGATACGCAGTATTTT.

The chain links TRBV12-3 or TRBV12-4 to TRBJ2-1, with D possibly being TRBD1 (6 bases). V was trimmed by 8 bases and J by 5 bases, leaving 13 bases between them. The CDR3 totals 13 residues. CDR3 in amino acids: CASGQQGNNEQFF. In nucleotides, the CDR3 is TGTGCCAGCGGACAGCAGGGGAACAATGAGCAGTTCTTC.

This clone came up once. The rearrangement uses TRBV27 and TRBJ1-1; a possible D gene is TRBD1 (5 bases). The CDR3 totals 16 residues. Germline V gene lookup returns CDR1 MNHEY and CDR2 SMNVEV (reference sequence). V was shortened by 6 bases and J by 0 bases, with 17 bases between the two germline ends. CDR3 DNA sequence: TGTGCCAGCAGGGAGGGGTCAGGAGACATGAACACTGAAGCTTTCTTT. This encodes CASREGSGDMNTEAFF.

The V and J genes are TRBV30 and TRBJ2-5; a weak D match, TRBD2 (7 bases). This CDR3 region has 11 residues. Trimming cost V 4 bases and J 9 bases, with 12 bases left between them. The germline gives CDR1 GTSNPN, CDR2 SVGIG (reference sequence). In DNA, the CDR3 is TGTGCCTGGAAGGGGGGGGTAGCCCAGTACTTC. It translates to CAWKGGVAQYF.

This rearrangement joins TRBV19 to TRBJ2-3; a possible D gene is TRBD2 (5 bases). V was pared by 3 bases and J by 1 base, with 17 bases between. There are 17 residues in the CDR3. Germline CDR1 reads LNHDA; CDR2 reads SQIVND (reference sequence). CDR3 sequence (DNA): TGTGCCAGTAGTATCCCGGACTCCCCCCGAGGCACAGATACGCAGTATTTT. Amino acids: CASSIPDSPRGTDTQYF. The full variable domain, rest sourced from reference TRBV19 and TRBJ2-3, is DGGITQSPKYLFRKEGQNVTLSCEQNLNHDAMYWYRQDPGQGLRLIYYSQIVNDFQKGDIAEGYSVSREKKESFPLTVTSAQKNPTAFYLCASSIPDSPRGTDTQYFGPGTRLTVL.

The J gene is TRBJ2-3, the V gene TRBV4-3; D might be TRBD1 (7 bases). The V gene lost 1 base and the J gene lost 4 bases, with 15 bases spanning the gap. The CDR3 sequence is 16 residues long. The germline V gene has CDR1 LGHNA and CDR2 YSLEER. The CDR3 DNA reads TGCGCCAGCAGCCAAGGCGGAGGGGGCTTGGCAGATACGCAGTATTTT. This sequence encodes CASSQGGGGLADTQYF.

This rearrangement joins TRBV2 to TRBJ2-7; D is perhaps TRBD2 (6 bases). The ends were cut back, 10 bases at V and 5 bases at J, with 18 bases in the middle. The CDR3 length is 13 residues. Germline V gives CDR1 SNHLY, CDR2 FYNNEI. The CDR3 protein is CATCPGEVHEQYF. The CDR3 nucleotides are TGTGCCACCTGCCCGGGGGAGGTCCACGAGCAGTACTTC.

The CDR3 DNA is TGTGCCAGCAGTTTACAGGCTCGAAGCACAGATACGCAGTATTTT. Protein sequence: CASSLQARSTDTQYF. The genes are TRBV27 and TRBJ2-3; no firm D call. The V end was cut by 2 bases, the J end by 0 bases, with 9 bases between. The V gene's germline CDR1 is MNHEY and CDR2 SMNVEV (reference sequence). CDR3 length: 15 residues.

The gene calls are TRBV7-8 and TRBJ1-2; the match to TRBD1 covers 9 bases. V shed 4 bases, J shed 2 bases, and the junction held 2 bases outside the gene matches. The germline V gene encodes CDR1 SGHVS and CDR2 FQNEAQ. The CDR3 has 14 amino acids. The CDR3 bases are TGTGCCAGCAGCTCGGGGACAGGGAACTATGGCTACACCTTC. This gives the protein CASSSGTGNYGYTF. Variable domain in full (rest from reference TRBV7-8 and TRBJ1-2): GAGVSQSPRYKVAKRGQDVALRCDPISGHVSLFWYQQALGQGPEFLTYFQNEAQLDKSGLPSDRFFAERPEGSVSTLKIQRTQQEDSAVYLCASSSGTGNYGYTFGSGTRLTVV.

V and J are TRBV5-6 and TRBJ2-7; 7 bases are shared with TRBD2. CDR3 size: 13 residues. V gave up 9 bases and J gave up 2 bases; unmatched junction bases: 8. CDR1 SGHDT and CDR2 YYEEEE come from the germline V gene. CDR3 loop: CATGLAGAYEQYF. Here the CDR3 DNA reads TGTGCCACCGGGCTTGCGGGAGCCTACGAGCAGTACTTC.

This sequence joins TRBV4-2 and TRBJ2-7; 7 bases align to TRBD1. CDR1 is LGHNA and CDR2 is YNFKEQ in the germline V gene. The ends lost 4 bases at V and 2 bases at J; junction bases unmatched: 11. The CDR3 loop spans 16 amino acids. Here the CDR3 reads CASSPLIGDRAYEQYF. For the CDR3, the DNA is TGTGCCAGCAGCCCTCTAATAGGGGACAGAGCCTACGAGCAGTACTTC.

This CDR3 is CASSTDSFEQYF. The CDR3 nucleotides read TGCGCCAGCAGCACGGACAGCTTCGAGCAGTACTTC. The chain employs TRBV10-1 and TRBJ2-7, with D perhaps matching TRBD1 (6 bases). Per germline, CDR1 WNHNN and CDR2 SYGVQD (reference sequence). Trimming removed 6 bases at V and 6 bases at J, with 12 bases between. This CDR3 has 12 residues.

In DNA form, the CDR3 reads TGCGCCAGCAGCCAAGATCTTGGGACAGCTCGGGATAAATACTTC. Its translation is CASSQDLGTARDKYF. The chain uses TRBV4-3 and TRBJ2-7; 7 bases line up with TRBD1. The V segment lost 0 bases and the J segment 13 bases; nucleotides outside the gene matches: 15. Germline V lookup: CDR1 LGHNA, CDR2 YSLEER. This CDR3 has 15 residues.

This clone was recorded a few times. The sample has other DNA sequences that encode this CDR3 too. The chain's CDR3 is CASSLGGRSNQPQHF. In DNA form, the CDR3 reads TGTGCCAGCAGCCTAGGGGGCCGGAGCAATCAGCCCCAGCATTTT. The chain links TRBV5-4 to TRBJ1-5, with TRBD1 matching over 7 bases. Unmatched junction bases numbered 5, after V lost 4 bases and J lost 1 base. Per germline, CDR1 SGHNT and CDR2 YYREEE (reference sequence). CDR3 length equals 15 residues.

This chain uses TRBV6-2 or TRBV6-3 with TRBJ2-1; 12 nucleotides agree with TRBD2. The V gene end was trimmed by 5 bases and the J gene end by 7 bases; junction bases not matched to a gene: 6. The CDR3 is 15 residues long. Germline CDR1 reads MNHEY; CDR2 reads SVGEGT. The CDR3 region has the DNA TGTGCCAGCAGTAATGGACTAGCGGGATTAAATGAGCAGTTCTTC. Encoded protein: CASSNGLAGLNEQFF.

CDR3 protein: CASSFGQAYEQYF. CDR3 sequence (DNA): TGTGCCAGCAGTTTTGGACAGGCCTACGAGCAGTACTTC. The rearrangement links TRBV6-5 to TRBJ2-7; the match to TRBD1 covers 7 bases. With V trimmed by 4 bases and J by 2 bases, 2 bases remained unmatched. This CDR3 is built from 13 residues. The germline V gene has CDR1 MNHEY and CDR2 SVGAGI.

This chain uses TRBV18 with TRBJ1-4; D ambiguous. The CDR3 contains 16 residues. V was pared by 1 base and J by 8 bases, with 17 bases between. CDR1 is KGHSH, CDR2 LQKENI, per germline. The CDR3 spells CASSPLAAAPQEKLFF. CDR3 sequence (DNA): TGTGCCAGCTCACCACTTGCAGCGGCGCCTCAGGAAAAACTGTTTTTT.